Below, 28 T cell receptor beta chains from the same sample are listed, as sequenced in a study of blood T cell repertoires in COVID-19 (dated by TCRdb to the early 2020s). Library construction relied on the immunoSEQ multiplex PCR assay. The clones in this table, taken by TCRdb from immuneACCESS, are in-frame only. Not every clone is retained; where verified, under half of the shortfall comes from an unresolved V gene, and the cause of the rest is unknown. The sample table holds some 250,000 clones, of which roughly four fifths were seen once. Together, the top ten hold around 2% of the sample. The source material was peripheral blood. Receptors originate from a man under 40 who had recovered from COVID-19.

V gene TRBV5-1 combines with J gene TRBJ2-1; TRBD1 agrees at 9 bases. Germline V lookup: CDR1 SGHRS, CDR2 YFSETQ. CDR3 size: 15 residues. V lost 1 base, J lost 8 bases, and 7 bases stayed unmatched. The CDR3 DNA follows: TGCGCCAGCAGCTTGACAGGGGGCGCCATGTATGAGCAGTTCTTC. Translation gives CASSLTGGAMYEQFF.

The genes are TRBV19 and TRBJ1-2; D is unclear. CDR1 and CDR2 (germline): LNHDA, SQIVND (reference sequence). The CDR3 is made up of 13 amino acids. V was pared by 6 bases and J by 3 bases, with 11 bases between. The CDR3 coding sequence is TGTGCCAGTAGCCTTGCAGATTACTATGGCTACACCTTC. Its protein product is CASSLADYYGYTF.

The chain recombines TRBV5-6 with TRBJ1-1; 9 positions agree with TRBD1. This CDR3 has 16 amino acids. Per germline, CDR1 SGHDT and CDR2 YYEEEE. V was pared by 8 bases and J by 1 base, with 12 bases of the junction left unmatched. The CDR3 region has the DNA TGTGCCAGTGGGGGTACAGGGGGCAGGGCGAACACTGAAGCTTTCTTT. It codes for CASGGTGGRANTEAFF.

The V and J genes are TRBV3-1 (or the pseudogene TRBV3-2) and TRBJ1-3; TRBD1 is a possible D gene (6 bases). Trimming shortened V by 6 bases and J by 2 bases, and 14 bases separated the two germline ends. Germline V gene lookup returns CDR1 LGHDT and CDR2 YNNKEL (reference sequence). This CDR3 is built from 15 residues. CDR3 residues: CASRNEGGTGNTIYF. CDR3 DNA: TGTGCCAGCAGAAACGAGGGGGGGACTGGAAACACCATATATTTT.

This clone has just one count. The CDR3 region has the DNA TGCGCCAGCTCGGGACAGGGGGTATTCAATTCACCCCTCCACTTT. As protein: CASSGQGVFNSPLHF. The chain has TRBV5-1 and TRBJ1-6, with 11 bases matching TRBD1. CDR1 is SGHRS and CDR2 is YFSETQ in the germline V gene. V lost 7 bases and J lost 7; bases outside the gene matches: 7. There are 15 residues in the CDR3.

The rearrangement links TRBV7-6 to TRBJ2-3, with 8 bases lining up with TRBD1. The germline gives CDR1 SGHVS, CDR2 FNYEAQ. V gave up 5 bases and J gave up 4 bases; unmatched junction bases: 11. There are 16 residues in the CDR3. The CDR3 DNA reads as TGTGCCAGCAGCCCGAGACGGACAGGGTCCGCAGATACGCAGTATTTT. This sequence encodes CASSPRRTGSADTQYF.

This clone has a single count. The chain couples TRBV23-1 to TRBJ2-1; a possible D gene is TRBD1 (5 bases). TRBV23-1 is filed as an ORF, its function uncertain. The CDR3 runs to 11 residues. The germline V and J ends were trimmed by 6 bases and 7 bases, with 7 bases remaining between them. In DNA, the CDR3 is TGCGCCAGCAGCAGGGTAAATGAGCAGTTCTTC. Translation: CASSRVNEQFF.

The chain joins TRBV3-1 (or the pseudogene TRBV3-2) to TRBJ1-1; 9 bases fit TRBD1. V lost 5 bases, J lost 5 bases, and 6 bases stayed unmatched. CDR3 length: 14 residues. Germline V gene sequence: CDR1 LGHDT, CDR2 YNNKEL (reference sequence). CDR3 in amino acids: CASSIQGAVTEAFF. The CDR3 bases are TGTGCCAGCAGCATACAGGGGGCCGTGACTGAAGCTTTCTTT.

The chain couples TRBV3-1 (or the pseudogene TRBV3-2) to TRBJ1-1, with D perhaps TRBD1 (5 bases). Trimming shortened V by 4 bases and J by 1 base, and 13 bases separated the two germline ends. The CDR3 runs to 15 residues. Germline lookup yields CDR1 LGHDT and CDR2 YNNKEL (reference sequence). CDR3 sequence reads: CASSPSGISNTEAFF. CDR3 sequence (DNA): TGTGCCAGCAGCCCCTCAGGGATCTCGAACACTGAAGCTTTCTTT.

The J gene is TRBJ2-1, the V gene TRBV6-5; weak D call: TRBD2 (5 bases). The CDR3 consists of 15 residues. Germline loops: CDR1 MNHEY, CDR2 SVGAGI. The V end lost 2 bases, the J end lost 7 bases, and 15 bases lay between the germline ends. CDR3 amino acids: CASSYEGSRMNEQFF. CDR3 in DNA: TGTGCCAGCAGTTACGAGGGCTCTAGGATGAATGAGCAGTTCTTC.

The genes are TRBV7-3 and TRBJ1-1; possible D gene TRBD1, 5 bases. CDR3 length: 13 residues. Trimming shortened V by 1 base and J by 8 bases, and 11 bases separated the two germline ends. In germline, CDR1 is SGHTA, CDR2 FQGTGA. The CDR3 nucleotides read TGTGCCAGCAGCTTAAGTCCCCACAGGGAAGCTTTCTTT. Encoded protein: CASSLSPHREAFF.

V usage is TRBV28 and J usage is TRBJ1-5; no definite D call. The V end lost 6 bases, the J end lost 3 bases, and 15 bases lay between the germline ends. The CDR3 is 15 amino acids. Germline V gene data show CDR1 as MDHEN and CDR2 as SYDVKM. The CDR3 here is CASRSPMGPNQPQHF. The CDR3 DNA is TGTGCCAGCAGGTCCCCCATGGGCCCCAATCAGCCCCAGCATTTT.

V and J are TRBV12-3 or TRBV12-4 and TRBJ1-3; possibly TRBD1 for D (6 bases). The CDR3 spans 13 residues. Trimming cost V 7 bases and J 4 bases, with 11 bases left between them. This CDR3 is CASTPDRGNTIYF. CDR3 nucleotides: TGTGCCAGCACCCCCGACAGGGGAAACACCATATATTTT.

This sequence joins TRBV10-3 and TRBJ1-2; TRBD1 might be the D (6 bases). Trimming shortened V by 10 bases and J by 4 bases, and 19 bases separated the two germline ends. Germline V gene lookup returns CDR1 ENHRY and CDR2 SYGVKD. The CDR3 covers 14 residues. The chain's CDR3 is CASTEGVGTYGYTF. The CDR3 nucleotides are TGTGCCAGCACAGAGGGGGTGGGAACCTATGGCTACACCTTC.

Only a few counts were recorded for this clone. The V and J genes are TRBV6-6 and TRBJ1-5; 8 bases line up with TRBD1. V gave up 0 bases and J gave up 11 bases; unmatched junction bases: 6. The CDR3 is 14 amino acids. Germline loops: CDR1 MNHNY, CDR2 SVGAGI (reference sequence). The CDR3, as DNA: TGTGCCAGCAGTTACTCGTCAGGGGGCAAGTCCCAGCATTTT. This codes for CASSYSSGGKSQHF.

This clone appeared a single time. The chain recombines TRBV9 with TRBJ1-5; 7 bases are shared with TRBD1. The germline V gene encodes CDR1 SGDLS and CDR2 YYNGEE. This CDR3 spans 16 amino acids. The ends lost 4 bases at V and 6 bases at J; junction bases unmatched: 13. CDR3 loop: CASSPSPGGMVQPQHF. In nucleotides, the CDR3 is TGTGCCAGCAGCCCCAGCCCAGGGGGGATGGTTCAGCCCCAGCATTTT.

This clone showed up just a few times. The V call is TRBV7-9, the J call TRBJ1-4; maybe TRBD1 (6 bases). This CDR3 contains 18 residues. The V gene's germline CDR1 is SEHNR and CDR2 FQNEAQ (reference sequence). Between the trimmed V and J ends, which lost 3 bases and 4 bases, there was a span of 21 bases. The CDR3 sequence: CASSFPQDSRSVNEKLFF. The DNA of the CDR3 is TGTGCCAGCAGCTTCCCTCAGGACAGTCGATCCGTTAATGAAAAACTGTTTTTT.

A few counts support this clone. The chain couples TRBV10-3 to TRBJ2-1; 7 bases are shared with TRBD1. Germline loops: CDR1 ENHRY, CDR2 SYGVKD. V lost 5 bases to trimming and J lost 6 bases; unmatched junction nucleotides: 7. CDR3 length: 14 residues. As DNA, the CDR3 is TGTGCCATCAGTCCGGGACAGAATCTCAATGAGCAGTTCTTC. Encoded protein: CAISPGQNLNEQFF.

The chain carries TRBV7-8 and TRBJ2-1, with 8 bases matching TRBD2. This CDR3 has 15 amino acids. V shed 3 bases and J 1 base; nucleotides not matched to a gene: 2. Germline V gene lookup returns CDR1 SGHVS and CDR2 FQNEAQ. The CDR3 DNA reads TGTGCCAGCAGCTTTGAGCGGGGGTCCTACAATGAGCAGTTCTTC. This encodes CASSFERGSYNEQFF.

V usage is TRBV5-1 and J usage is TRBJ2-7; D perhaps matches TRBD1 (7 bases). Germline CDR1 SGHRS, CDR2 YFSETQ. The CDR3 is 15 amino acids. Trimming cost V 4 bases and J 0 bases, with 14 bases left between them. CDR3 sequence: CASSRRGQSSYEQYV. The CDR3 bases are TGCGCCAGCAGCCGGAGGGGGCAGAGCTCCTACGAGCAGTACGTC.

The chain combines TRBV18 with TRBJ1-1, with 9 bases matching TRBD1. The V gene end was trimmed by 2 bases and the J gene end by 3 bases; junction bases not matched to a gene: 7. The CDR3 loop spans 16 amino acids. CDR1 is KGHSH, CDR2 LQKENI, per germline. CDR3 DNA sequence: TGTGCCAGCTCACCAGCCCTACACAGGGGGCACACTGAAGCTTTCTTT. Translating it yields CASSPALHRGHTEAFF.

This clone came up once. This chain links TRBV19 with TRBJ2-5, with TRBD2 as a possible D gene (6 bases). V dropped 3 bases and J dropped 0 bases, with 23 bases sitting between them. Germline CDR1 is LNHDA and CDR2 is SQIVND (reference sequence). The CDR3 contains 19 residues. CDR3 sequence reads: CASSMSGGAAGFYQETQYF. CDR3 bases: TGTGCCAGTAGTATGAGTGGCGGGGCGGCAGGGTTCTACCAAGAGACCCAGTACTTC.

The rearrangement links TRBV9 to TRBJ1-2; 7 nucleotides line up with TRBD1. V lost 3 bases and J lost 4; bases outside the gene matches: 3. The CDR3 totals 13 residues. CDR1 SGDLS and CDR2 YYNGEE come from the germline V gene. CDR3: CASSAPGGYGYTF. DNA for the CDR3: TGTGCCAGCAGCGCTCCAGGGGGCTATGGCTACACCTTC.

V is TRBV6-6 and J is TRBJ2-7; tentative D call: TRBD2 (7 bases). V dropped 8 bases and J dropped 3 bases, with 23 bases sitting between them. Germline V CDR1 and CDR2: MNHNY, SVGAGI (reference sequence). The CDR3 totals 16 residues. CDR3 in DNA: TGTGCCAGCCGCCCTAGGATGTCGGGGGGCCTCTACGAGCAGTACTTC. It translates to CASRPRMSGGLYEQYF.

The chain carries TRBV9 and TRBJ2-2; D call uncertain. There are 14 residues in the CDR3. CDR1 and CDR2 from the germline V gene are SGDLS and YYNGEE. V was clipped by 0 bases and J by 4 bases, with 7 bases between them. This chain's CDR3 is CASSVGRITGELFF. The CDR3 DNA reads TGTGCCAGCAGCGTAGGGCGGATCACCGGGGAGCTGTTTTTT.

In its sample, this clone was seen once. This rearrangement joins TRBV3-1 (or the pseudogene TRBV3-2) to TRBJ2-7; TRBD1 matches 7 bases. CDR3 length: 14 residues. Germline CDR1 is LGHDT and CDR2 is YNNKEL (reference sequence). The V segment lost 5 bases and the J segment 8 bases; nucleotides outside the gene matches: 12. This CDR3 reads CASSETRQGLKQYF. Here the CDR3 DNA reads TGTGCCAGCAGCGAAACAAGACAGGGATTAAAGCAGTACTTC.

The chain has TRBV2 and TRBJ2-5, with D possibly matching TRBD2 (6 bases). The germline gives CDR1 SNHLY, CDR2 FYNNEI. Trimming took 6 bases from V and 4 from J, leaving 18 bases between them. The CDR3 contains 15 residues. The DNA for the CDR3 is TGTGCCAGCAGCGGGTCCGGAGTGGAGGGAGAGACCCAGTACTTC. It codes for CASSGSGVEGETQYF. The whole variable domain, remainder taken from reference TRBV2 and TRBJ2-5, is EPEVTQTPSHQVTQMGQEVILRCVPISNHLYFYWYRQILGQKVEFLVSFYNNEISEKSEIFDDQFSVERPDGSNFTLKIRSTKLEDSAMYFCASSGSGVEGETQYFGPGTRLLVL.

The CDR3 is CASSRAFGAGGAYEQYF. The CDR3, as DNA: TGTGCCAGTAGTCGCGCCTTTGGGGCGGGGGGTGCCTACGAGCAGTACTTC. The chain joins TRBV19 to TRBJ2-7; TRBD2 matches 8 bases. Germline-derived CDR1 and CDR2 are LNHDA and SQIVND (reference sequence). The CDR3 covers 17 residues. After removal of 5 bases from V and 2 bases from J, the junction contained 14 bases not matched to a gene.